These 6 T cell receptor beta chains originate from one sample sequenced in a study of blood T cell repertoires in COVID-19. Profiled with immunoSEQ multiplex PCR; TCRdb holds only in-frame clones, not every one. This table holds some 270,000 clones, approximately 83% found once. Material: peripheral blood. The receptors shown here come from a woman aged 70-85 years with acute or convalescent COVID-19.

The chain is built from TRBV2 and TRBJ1-6; 8 nucleotides agree with TRBD1. The length of the CDR3 is 17 residues. The germline V gene has CDR1 SNHLY and CDR2 FYNNEI. Germline trimming cut 9 bases from V and 6 bases from J; bases unmatched to any gene: 16. This CDR3 reads CARQLDRAYRANSPLHF. The DNA for the CDR3 is TGTGCCAGACAATTGGACAGGGCTTACAGGGCTAATTCACCCCTCCACTTT.

This clone was picked up one time. The chain combines TRBV6-6 with TRBJ1-2; no clear D gene. Germline V lookup: CDR1 MNHNY, CDR2 SVGAGI (reference sequence). V lost 6 bases, J lost 9 bases, and 11 bases lay in between. This CDR3 spans 11 amino acids. The CDR3 loop reads CASSTAASYTF. CDR3 DNA sequence: TGTGCCAGCAGCACAGCCGCAAGCTACACCTTC.

The chain has TRBV5-1 and TRBJ2-3; TRBD2 aligns across 8 bases. This CDR3 contains 15 residues. The ends lost 3 bases at V and 2 bases at J; junction bases unmatched: 5. Germline V CDR1 and CDR2: SGHRS, YFSETQ. CDR3 amino acids: CASSYGGALTDTQYF. CDR3 nucleotides: TGCGCCAGCAGCTACGGGGGGGCCCTCACAGATACGCAGTATTTT.

The chain is built from TRBV9 and TRBJ2-2; D not certain. This CDR3 is built from 12 residues. CDR1 and CDR2 from the germline V gene are SGDLS and YYNGEE. The V and J ends lost 3 bases and 6 bases respectively, with 6 bases between them. The CDR3 loop is CASSDEAGELFF. The DNA of the CDR3 is TGTGCCAGCAGCGATGAGGCCGGGGAGCTGTTTTTT.

V gene TRBV7-8 combines with J gene TRBJ1-2, with D hard to call. This CDR3 is 15 amino acids long. Germline CDR1 SGHVS, CDR2 FQNEAQ. V lost 5 bases and J lost 4, with 17 bases in between. The CDR3 coding sequence is TGTGCCAGCAGCCAAAATGACCGGGGTCCCTATGGCTACACCTTC. Protein: CASSQNDRGPYGYTF. The full variable domain, rest sourced from reference TRBV7-8 and TRBJ1-2, is GAGVSQSPRYKVAKRGQDVALRCDPISGHVSLFWYQQALGQGPEFLTYFQNEAQLDKSGLPSDRFFAERPEGSVSTLKIQRTQQEDSAVYLCASSQNDRGPYGYTFGSGTRLTVV.

The chain carries TRBV9 and TRBJ1-6; D is possibly TRBD1 (5 bases). The V gene's germline CDR1 is SGDLS and CDR2 YYNGEE. The CDR3 runs 17 residues. V lost 1 base and J lost 9, with 20 bases in between. The CDR3 region has the DNA TGTGCCAGCAGCGTAAATCAGATGCGGGGCCGTGGTTCACCCCTCCACTTT. Its protein is CASSVNQMRGRGSPLHF.